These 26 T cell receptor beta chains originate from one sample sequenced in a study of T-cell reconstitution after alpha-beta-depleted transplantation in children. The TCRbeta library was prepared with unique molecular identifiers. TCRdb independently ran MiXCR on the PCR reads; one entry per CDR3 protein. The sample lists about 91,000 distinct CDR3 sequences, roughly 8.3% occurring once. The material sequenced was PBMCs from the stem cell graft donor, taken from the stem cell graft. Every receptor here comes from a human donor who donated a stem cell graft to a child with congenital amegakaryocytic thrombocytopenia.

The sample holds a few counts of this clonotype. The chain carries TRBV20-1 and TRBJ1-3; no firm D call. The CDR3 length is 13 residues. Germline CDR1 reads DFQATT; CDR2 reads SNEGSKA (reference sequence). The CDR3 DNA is TGCAGCGCCACGGGTGGAACCGGAAACACCATATATTTT. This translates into CSATGGTGNTIYF.

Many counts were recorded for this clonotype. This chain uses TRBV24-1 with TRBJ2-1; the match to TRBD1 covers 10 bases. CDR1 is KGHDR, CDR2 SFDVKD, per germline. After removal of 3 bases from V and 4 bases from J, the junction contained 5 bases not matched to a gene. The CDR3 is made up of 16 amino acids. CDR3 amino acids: CATSDLGQGGYNEQFF. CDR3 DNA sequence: TGTGCCACCAGTGATCTTGGACAGGGGGGGTACAATGAGCAGTTCTTC.

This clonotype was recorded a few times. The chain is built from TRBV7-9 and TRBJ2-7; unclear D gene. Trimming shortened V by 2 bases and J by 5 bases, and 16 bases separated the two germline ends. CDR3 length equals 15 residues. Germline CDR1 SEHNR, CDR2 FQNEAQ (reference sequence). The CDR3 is CASSLQQAVIDEQYF. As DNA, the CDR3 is TGTGCCAGCAGCTTACAGCAGGCTGTTATCGACGAGCAGTACTTC.

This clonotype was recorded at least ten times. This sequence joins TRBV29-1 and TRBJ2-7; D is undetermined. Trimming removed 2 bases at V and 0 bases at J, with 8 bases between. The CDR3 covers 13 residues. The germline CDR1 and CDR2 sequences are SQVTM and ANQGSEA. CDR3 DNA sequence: TGCAGCGTTGAAATCGCAAGCTCCTACGAGCAGTACTTC. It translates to CSVEIASSYEQYF.

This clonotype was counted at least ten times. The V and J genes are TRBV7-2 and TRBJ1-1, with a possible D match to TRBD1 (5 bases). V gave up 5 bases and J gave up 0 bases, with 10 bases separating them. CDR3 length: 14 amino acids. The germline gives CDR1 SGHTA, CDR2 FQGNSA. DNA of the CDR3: TGTGCCAGCAGCCTCGACAGAATGAACACTGAAGCTTTCTTT. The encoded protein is CASSLDRMNTEAFF.

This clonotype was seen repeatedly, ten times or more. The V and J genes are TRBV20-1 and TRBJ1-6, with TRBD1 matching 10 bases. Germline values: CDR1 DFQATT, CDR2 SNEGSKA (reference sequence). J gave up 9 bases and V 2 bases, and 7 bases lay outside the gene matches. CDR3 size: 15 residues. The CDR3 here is CSARPGQGIGSPLHF. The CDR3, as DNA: TGCAGTGCTAGACCGGGACAGGGGATCGGTTCACCCCTCCACTTT.

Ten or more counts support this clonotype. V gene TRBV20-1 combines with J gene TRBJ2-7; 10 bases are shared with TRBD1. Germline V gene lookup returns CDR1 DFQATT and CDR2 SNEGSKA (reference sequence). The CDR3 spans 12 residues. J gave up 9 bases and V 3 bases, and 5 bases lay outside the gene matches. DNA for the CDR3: TGCAGTGCTAGGACCGGGACAGGGGTGCAGTACTTC. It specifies CSARTGTGVQYF.

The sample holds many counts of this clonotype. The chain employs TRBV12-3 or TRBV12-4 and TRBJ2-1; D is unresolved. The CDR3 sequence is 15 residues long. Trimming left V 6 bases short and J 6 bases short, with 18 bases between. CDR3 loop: CASRSSVGTRNEQFF. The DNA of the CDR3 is TGTGCCAGCAGGTCCAGTGTGGGTACTCGCAATGAGCAGTTCTTC.

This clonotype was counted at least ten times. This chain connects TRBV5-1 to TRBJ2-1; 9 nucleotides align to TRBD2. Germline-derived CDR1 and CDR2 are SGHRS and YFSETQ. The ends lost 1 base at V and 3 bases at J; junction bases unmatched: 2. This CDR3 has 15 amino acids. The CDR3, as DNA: TGCGCCAGCAGCTTGCCTAGCGGGAACTACAATGAGCAGTTCTTC. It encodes CASSLPSGNYNEQFF.

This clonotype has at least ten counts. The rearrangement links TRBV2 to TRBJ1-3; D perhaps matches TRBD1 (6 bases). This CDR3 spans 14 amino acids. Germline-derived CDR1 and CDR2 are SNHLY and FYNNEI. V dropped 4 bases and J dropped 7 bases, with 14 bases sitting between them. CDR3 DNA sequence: TGTGCCAGCAGTGGCGGGGACACCTGGAACACCATATATTTT. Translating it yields CASSGGDTWNTIYF.

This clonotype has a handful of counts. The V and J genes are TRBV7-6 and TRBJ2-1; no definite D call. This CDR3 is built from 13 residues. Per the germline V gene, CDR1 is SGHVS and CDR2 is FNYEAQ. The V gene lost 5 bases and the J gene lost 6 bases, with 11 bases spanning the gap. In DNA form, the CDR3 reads TGTGCCAGCAGCCCATTTCAGCTCAATGAGCAGTTCTTC. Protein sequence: CASSPFQLNEQFF.

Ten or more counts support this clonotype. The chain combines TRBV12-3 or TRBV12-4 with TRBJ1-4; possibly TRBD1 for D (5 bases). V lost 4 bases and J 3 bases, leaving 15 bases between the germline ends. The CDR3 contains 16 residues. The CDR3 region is CASSSGRSMANEKLFF. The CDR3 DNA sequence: TGTGCCAGCAGTTCGGGGCGGTCTATGGCTAATGAAAAACTGTTTTTT.

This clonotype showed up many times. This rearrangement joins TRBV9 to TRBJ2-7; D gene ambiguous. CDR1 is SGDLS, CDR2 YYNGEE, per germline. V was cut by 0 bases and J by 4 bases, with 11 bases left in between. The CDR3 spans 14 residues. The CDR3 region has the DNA TGTGCCAGCAGCGTAGGGGATTGGGGATACGAGCAGTACTTC. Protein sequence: CASSVGDWGYEQYF.

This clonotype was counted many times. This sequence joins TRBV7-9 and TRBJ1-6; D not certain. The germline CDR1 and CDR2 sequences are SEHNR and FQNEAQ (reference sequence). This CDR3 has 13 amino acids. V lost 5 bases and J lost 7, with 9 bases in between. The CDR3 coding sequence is TGTGCCAGCAGCCTTAAGGACAATTCACCCCTCCACTTT. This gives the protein CASSLKDNSPLHF.

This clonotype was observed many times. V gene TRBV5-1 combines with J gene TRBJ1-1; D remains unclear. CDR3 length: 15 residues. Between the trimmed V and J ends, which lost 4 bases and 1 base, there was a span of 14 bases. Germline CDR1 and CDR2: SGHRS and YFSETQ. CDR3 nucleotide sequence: TGCGCCAGCAGCCCGCATGGCCCGAAGAACACTGAAGCTTTCTTT. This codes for CASSPHGPKNTEAFF.

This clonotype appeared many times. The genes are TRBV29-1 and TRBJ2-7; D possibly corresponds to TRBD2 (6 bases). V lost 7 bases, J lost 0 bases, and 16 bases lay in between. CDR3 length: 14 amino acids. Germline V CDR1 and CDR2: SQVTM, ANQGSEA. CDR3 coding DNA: TGCAGCGCGGCTAGGGACTTAAGCTCCTACGAGCAGTACTTC. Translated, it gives CSAARDLSSYEQYF.

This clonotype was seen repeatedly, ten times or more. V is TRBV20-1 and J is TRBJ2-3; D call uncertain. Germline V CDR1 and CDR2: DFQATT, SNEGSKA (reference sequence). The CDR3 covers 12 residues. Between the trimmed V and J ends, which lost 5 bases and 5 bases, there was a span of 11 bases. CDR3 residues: CSAPSPGDTQYF. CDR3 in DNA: TGCAGTGCTCCCAGCCCGGGAGATACGCAGTATTTT.

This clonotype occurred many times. The CDR3 spells CASRFTQGNTEAFF. CDR3 DNA: TGTGCCAGCAGATTCACCCAGGGGAACACTGAAGCTTTCTTT. The V and J genes are TRBV2 and TRBJ1-1; a possible D gene is TRBD1 (5 bases). Deletions cut 6 bases from V and 1 base from J, with 12 bases between. The germline V gene encodes CDR1 SNHLY and CDR2 FYNNEI. The CDR3 loop spans 14 amino acids. The complete variable domain, with remaining parts taken from reference TRBV2 and TRBJ1-1, reads EPEVTQTPSHQVTQMGQEVILRCVPISNHLYFYWYRQILGQKVEFLVSFYNNEISEKSEIFDDQFSVERPDGSNFTLKIRSTKLEDSAMYFCASRFTQGNTEAFFGQGTRLTVV.

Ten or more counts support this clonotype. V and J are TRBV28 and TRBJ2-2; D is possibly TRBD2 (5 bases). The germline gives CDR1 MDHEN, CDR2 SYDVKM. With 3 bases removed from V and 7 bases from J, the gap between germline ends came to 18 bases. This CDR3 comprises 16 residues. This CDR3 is CASSFGLALNGGELFF. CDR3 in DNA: TGTGCCAGCAGTTTCGGGCTAGCCCTAAACGGCGGGGAGCTGTTTTTT.

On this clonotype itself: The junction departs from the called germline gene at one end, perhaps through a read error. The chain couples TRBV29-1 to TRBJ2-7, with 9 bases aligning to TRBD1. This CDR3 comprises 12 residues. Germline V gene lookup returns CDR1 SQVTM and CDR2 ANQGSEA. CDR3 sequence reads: CSVEDRGYEQYF. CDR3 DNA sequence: TGCAGCGTGGAAGACAGGGGGTACGAGCAGTACTTC.

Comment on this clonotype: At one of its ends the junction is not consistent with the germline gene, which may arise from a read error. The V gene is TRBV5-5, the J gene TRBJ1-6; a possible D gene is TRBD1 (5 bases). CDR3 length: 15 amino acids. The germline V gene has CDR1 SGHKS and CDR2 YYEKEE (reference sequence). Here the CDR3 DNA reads TGTGCCAGCAGGACAGATAGCTCCTATAATTCATCCCTCCACTTT. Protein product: CASRTDSSYNSSLHF.

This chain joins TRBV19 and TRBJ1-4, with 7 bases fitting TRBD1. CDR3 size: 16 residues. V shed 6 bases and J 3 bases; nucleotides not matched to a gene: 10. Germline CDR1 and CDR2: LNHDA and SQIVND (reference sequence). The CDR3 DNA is TGTGCCAGTAGCCGACGCGGGACAGTCCCTAATGAAAAACTGTTTTTT. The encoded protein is CASSRRGTVPNEKLFF.

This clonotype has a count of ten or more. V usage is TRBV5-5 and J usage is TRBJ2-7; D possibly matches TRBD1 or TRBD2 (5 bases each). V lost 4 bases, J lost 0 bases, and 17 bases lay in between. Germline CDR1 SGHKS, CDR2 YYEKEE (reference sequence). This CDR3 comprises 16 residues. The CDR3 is CASSPTGAGISYEQYF. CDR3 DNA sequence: TGTGCCAGCAGCCCCACCGGGGCAGGGATCTCCTACGAGCAGTACTTC.

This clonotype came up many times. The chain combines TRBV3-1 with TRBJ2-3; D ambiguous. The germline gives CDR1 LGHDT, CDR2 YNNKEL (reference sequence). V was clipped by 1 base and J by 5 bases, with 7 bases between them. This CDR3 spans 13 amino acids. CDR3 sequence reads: CASSQVLRDTQYF. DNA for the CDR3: TGTGCCAGCAGCCAAGTTCTGAGAGATACGCAGTATTTT.

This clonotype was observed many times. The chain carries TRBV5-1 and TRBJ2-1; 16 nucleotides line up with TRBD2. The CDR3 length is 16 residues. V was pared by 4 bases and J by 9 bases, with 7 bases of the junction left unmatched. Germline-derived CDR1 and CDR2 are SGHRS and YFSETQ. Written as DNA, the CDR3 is TGCGCCAGCAGCCTGGGACTAGCGGGAGGGCTAAGTGAGCAGTTCTTC. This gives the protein CASSLGLAGGLSEQFF.

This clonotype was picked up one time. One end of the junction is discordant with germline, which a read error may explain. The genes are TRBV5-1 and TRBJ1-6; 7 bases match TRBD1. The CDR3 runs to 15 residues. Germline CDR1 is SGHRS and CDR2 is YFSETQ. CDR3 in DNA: TGCGCCAGCAGCTTGGCCGGGACAGCTTTTTCAGCCCTCCACTTT. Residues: CASSLAGTAFSALHF.